This entry lists 23 T cell receptor beta chains sequenced from one sample in a study of PD-1 blockade in classical Hodgkin lymphoma. Sequencing was performed with immunoSEQ multiplex PCR; in TCRdb, only in-frame clones are kept and a portion is missing. The repertoire holds 20,000 to 25,000 clones, with around 94% as singletons. Specified time point: newly diagnosed, previously untreated cHL patient sample. The material sequenced was peripheral blood mononuclear cells (PBMCs). The receptor source for this set is a human donor with classical Hodgkin lymphoma.

This rearrangement joins TRBV15 to TRBJ1-2, with TRBD1 as a possible D gene (5 bases). The V gene lost 3 bases and the J gene lost 9 bases, with 14 bases spanning the gap. This CDR3 region has 13 residues. Germline V lookup: CDR1 LNHNV, CDR2 YYDKDF (reference sequence). The DNA of the CDR3 is TGTGCCACCAGCAGCCCCGCCGACAGACGCTACACCTTC. Its protein product is CATSSPADRRYTF.

This sequence joins TRBV5-1 and TRBJ2-3, with 9 bases aligning to TRBD2. CDR1 and CDR2 from the germline V gene are SGHRS and YFSETQ. This CDR3 is 16 amino acids long. V shed 2 bases and J 4 bases; nucleotides not matched to a gene: 8. CDR3 loop: CASSFSAGGGADTQYF. DNA for the CDR3: TGCGCCAGCAGCTTCTCAGCGGGGGGCGGGGCAGATACGCAGTATTTT.

This clone occurred once. The chain uses TRBV7-9 and TRBJ1-5; the D gene is possibly TRBD1 (6 bases). The CDR3 extends over 12 amino acids. V lost 5 bases to trimming and J lost 6 bases, with 8 bases between them. In germline, CDR1 is SEHNR, CDR2 FQNEAQ (reference sequence). CDR3 sequence reads: CASSRDTQPQHF. The CDR3 DNA reads as TGTGCCAGCAGCCGGGACACTCAGCCCCAGCATTTT.

This sequence joins TRBV7-2 and TRBJ2-7; D assignment may be TRBD1 or TRBD2 (5 bases each). V was cut by 1 base and J by 4 bases, with 11 bases left in between. Germline V lookup: CDR1 SGHTA, CDR2 FQGNSA. The CDR3 totals 14 residues. CDR3 loop: CASSLGGTVYEQYF. CDR3 nucleotides: TGTGCCAGCAGCTTAGGGGGGACGGTTTACGAGCAGTACTTC.

The chain recombines TRBV19 with TRBJ1-1; D gene ambiguous. Trimming cost V 1 base and J 1 base, with 4 bases left between them. The CDR3 loop spans 13 amino acids. The V gene's germline CDR1 is LNHDA and CDR2 SQIVND (reference sequence). This CDR3 is CASSIVPNTEAFF. CDR3 sequence (DNA): TGTGCCAGTAGTATAGTTCCGAACACTGAAGCTTTCTTT. Full variable domain (outside the CDR3, taken from reference TRBV19 and TRBJ1-1): DGGITQSPKYLFRKEGQNVTLSCEQNLNHDAMYWYRQDPGQGLRLIYYSQIVNDFQKGDIAEGYSVSREKKESFPLTVTSAQKNPTAFYLCASSIVPNTEAFFGQGTRLTVV.

The V and J genes are TRBV5-8 and TRBJ1-4, with D perhaps TRBD1 (5 bases). Per germline, CDR1 SGHTS and CDR2 YDEGEE. The CDR3 covers 19 residues. V lost 4 bases, J lost 3 bases, and 25 bases lay in between. CDR3 in amino acids: CASSLHYRDSGGANEKLFF. The DNA of the CDR3 is TGTGCCAGCAGCCTTCACTACCGGGACTCCGGAGGGGCTAATGAAAAACTGTTTTTT.

The V call is TRBV7-9, the J call TRBJ2-1; TRBD2 aligns across 8 bases. V shed 5 bases and J 5 bases; nucleotides not matched to a gene: 14. The germline CDR1 and CDR2 sequences are SEHNR and FQNEAQ (reference sequence). This CDR3 spans 17 amino acids. In nucleotides, the CDR3 is TGTGCCAGCAGCCAAAAATTCCGGGAGGGCCTGAACAATGAGCAGTTCTTC. Encoded protein: CASSQKFREGLNNEQFF.

As to this clone: Other DNA sequences within the sample encode an identical CDR3. The chain links TRBV7-9 to TRBJ1-2; 7 nucleotides agree with TRBD1. J lost 7 bases, V lost 6 bases, and 5 bases had no gene match. The CDR3 loop spans 12 amino acids. Germline V gives CDR1 SEHNR, CDR2 FQNEAQ (reference sequence). CDR3 residues: CASRRQGPGYTF. DNA of the CDR3: TGTGCCAGCAGACGACAGGGACCTGGCTACACCTTC.

The chain recombines TRBV5-6 with TRBJ1-6; the D is unclear. The germline V and J ends were trimmed by 2 bases and 6 bases, with 3 bases remaining between them. Germline V CDR1 and CDR2: SGHDT, YYEEEE. The CDR3 runs to 12 residues. The CDR3 sequence is CASSFVNSPLHF. Here the CDR3 DNA reads TGTGCCAGCAGCTTTGTTAATTCACCCCTCCACTTT.

The chain couples TRBV9 to TRBJ2-7; 16 nucleotides agree with TRBD2. The J segment lost 7 bases and the V segment lost 3 bases, leaving 10 bases of the junction unmatched. This CDR3 region has 17 residues. CDR1 is SGDLS, CDR2 YYNGEE, per germline. The chain's CDR3 is CASSAGTSGRASFEQYF. CDR3 DNA sequence: TGTGCCAGCAGCGCCGGGACTAGCGGGAGGGCCTCTTTTGAGCAGTACTTC.

The chain has TRBV19 and TRBJ1-5, with 12 bases matching TRBD1. This CDR3 region has 18 residues. Losses at the gene ends were 5 bases for V and 2 bases for J; bases not matched to a gene: 10. The germline V gene encodes CDR1 LNHDA and CDR2 SQIVND (reference sequence). The CDR3 sequence: CASSHRDRGLLRNQPQHF. The CDR3 DNA sequence: TGTGCCAGTAGTCACCGGGACAGGGGGCTCCTACGCAATCAGCCCCAGCATTTT.

This clone was seen a single time. This chain connects TRBV11-3 to TRBJ2-1, with D tentatively TRBD1 (6 bases). Trimming removed 4 bases from V and 4 bases from J, with 14 bases in between. CDR1 SGHNT and CDR2 YENEEA come from the germline V gene. The CDR3 runs 15 residues. The DNA for the CDR3 is TGTGCCAGCAGCTCACAGGGAAATAGGTACAATGAGCAGTTCTTC. Its protein product is CASSSQGNRYNEQFF.

This chain uses TRBV30 with TRBJ2-1; a possible D gene is TRBD2 (5 bases). Germline loops: CDR1 GTSNPN, CDR2 SVGIG (reference sequence). Trimming removed 0 bases at V and 5 bases at J, with 8 bases between. The CDR3 runs 13 residues. The CDR3 DNA reads as TGTGCCTGGAGTGTAAGACTAAACAATGAGCAGTTCTTC. It specifies CAWSVRLNNEQFF.

The J gene is TRBJ1-1, the V gene TRBV30, with D tentatively TRBD1 (6 bases). The CDR3 consists of 15 residues. Trimming took 2 bases from V and 3 from J, leaving 16 bases between them. Germline-derived CDR1 and CDR2 are GTSNPN and SVGIG (reference sequence). CDR3: CAWSRVGAAYTEAFF. The CDR3 DNA reads as TGTGCCTGGAGTAGGGTGGGGGCGGCATACACTGAAGCTTTCTTT.

This clone has only one observation. J is TRBJ2-7 and V is TRBV19; the D is unclear. CDR1 is LNHDA and CDR2 is SQIVND in the germline V gene (reference sequence). CDR3 size: 14 residues. The ends were cut back, 5 bases at V and 2 bases at J, with 13 bases in the middle. The chain's CDR3 is CASSANSVTYEQYF. CDR3 DNA sequence: TGTGCCAGTAGTGCAAACAGCGTTACCTACGAGCAGTACTTC.

The V and J genes are TRBV5-1 and TRBJ2-7; a weak D match, TRBD1 (6 bases). The V end lost 0 bases, the J end lost 5 bases, and 9 bases lay between the germline ends. The CDR3 loop spans 13 amino acids. Germline V gene sequence: CDR1 SGHRS, CDR2 YFSETQ. The CDR3 protein is CASSLAGVHEQYF. CDR3 nucleotides: TGCGCCAGCAGCTTGGCAGGGGTCCACGAGCAGTACTTC.

V usage is TRBV7-9 and J usage is TRBJ1-2, with D possibly being TRBD1 (5 bases). Trimming pared 4 bases from V and 6 bases from J, leaving 15 bases between. This CDR3 comprises 14 residues. Germline CDR1 is SEHNR and CDR2 is FQNEAQ (reference sequence). The CDR3 DNA reads TGTGCCAGCAGCTCCGGGGACTTTATTGATGGCTACACCTTC. This encodes CASSSGDFIDGYTF.

This chain connects TRBV11-3 to TRBJ2-7, with D possibly matching TRBD2 (6 bases). The CDR3 totals 17 residues. Trimming took off 1 base at V and 2 bases at J, with 18 bases between the two ends. Germline V gene lookup returns CDR1 SGHNT and CDR2 YENEEA. DNA of the CDR3: TGTGCCAGCAGCTTAGCCCCCGGCGCGGGAACGACCTACGAGCAGTACTTC. As protein: CASSLAPGAGTTYEQYF. The full variable domain, completed using reference TRBV11-3 and TRBJ2-7, is EAGVVQSPRYKIIEKKQPVAFWCNPISGHNTLYWYLQNLGQGPELLIRYENEEAVDDSQLPKDRFSAERLKGVDSTLKIQPAELGDSAVYLCASSLAPGAGTTYEQYFGPGTRLTVT.

In DNA, the CDR3 is TGTGCCAGCAGCTTGGCCGGGACAGGGTCGTGGTATGGCTACACCTTC. Encoded protein: CASSLAGTGSWYGYTF. The V gene is TRBV5-6, the J gene TRBJ1-2; 9 bases align to TRBD1. The CDR3 loop spans 16 amino acids. V shed 0 bases, J shed 5 bases, and the junction held 8 bases outside the gene matches. Germline V gene sequence: CDR1 SGHDT, CDR2 YYEEEE.

With regard to this clone: This specimen includes other DNA sequences encoding the same CDR3. The chain joins TRBV9 to TRBJ1-1, with TRBD1 as a possible D gene (5 bases). V lost 0 bases to trimming and J lost 2 bases, with 8 bases between them. In germline, CDR1 is SGDLS, CDR2 YYNGEE. This CDR3 spans 14 amino acids. CDR3 sequence (DNA): TGTGCCAGCAGCGTAGATGGGGGTAACACTGAAGCTTTCTTT. Translated: CASSVDGGNTEAFF.

This chain links TRBV7-2 with TRBJ2-1, with 9 positions matching TRBD2. Germline CDR1 SGHTA, CDR2 FQGNSA. V lost 5 bases and J lost 5; bases outside the gene matches: 7. The CDR3 loop spans 15 amino acids. The CDR3 nucleotides read TGTGCCAGCAGCCCAGCAGCGGGAGGAAACAATGAGCAGTTCTTC. It is translated as CASSPAAGGNNEQFF.

V gene TRBV9 combines with J gene TRBJ2-7, with a tentative D call TRBD2 (6 bases). This CDR3 spans 15 amino acids. Germline loops: CDR1 SGDLS, CDR2 YYNGEE. V was cut by 0 bases and J by 3 bases, with 13 bases left in between. The CDR3 nucleotides are TGTGCCAGCAGCGTAGCTGGGGAGGTGTACTACGAGCAGTACTTC. Encoded protein: CASSVAGEVYYEQYF.

J is TRBJ1-5 and V is TRBV6-6; possibly TRBD1 for D (6 bases). The CDR3 sequence is 14 residues long. Trimming cost V 7 bases and J 2 bases, with 12 bases left between them. Germline lookup yields CDR1 MNHNY and CDR2 SVGAGI (reference sequence). The CDR3 DNA sequence: TGTGCCAGCATGAGCCCAGGGGGCAATCAGCCCCAGCATTTT. Protein sequence: CASMSPGGNQPQHF.